The sequence of this T cell receptor (beta chain) was determined in a study of tumor-infiltrating lymphocytes in primary liver carcinoma. Overall study: Men and women, 30 to 69 years of age, made up the patients.

Making TCR beta cDNA involved around 540 ng total RNA and a constant-region primer. Amplification in three nested multiplex PCR rounds with slightly modified ARM-PCR gave rise to TCR beta libraries. PCR rounds one and two used TRBV1-TRBV30 forward primers with a C-beta reverse primer for approximately 10 cycles each. TCRdb analysed the multiplex PCR reads with MiXCR anew, one entry per CDR3 protein. The sample holds about 350,000 distinct CDR3 sequences, almost 65% seen once. As regards this clonotype: Germline is not matched at one junction end, which may reflect a read error.

Germline DNA was also extracted, and blood RNA derived from unsorted whole blood. The V gene's germline CDR1 is MGHRA and CDR2 YSYEKL. This CDR3 has 12 amino acids. The TCR comes from a man aged 35-49 years with primary liver carcinoma and hepatitis B virus infection. The chain combines TRBV4-1 with TRBJ1-6; D is unclear. Sample: peripheral blood. The CDR3, as DNA: TGCGCCAGGAGCCAACTGGATTCACCCCTCCACTTT. As protein: CARSQLDSPLHF.